This entry lists 15 T cell receptor beta chains sequenced from one sample in a study of shared clonotypes between healthy human individuals. Clones were read by immunoSEQ multiplex PCR, and TCRdb kept only the in-frame ones, dropping some. The sample carries some 2,400,000 clones, approximately 94% recorded once. Sequencing was done on a sample of naive CD4+ T cells sorted from blood. Subset given: CD45RA+ positively selected. The receptors here all came from a man between 18 and 29 years old in good health.

The V call is TRBV10-3, the J call TRBJ2-2; D gene unclear. The CDR3 is 14 residues long. V lost 4 bases, J lost 3 bases, and 9 bases lay in between. The germline gives CDR1 ENHRY, CDR2 SYGVKD. Written as DNA, the CDR3 is TGTGCCATCAGTGCGTGGAAGGACACCGGGGAGCTGTTTTTT. Its protein is CAISAWKDTGELFF.

The chain carries TRBV2 and TRBJ1-1; D is unresolved. Germline V gene data show CDR1 as SNHLY and CDR2 as FYNNEI. The CDR3 contains 13 residues. V lost 5 bases, J lost 2 bases, and 9 bases lay in between. The CDR3 spells CASSPESNTEAFF. Here the CDR3 DNA reads TGTGCCAGCAGTCCCGAGTCTAACACTGAAGCTTTCTTT.

The genes are TRBV10-3 and TRBJ2-1; perhaps TRBD2 as D (5 bases). CDR1 is ENHRY and CDR2 is SYGVKD in the germline V gene. The CDR3 extends over 13 amino acids. V lost 6 bases and J lost 9, with 15 bases in between. DNA of the CDR3: TGTGCCATCAGCTCGAGTAGCGTGGTTGAGCAGTTCTTC. Its translation: CAISSSSVVEQFF.

The J gene is TRBJ1-2, the V gene TRBV5-1, with D possibly matching TRBD1 (6 bases). From germline, CDR1 is SGHRS and CDR2 YFSETQ. V was clipped by 5 bases and J by 2 bases, with 10 bases between them. The CDR3 extends over 13 amino acids. CDR3 in DNA: TGCGCCAGCAGGAGACAGGAGAACTATGGCTACACCTTC. It encodes CASRRQENYGYTF.

V is TRBV6-5 and J is TRBJ2-7; 7 nucleotides align to TRBD1. Losses at the gene ends were 7 bases for V and 0 bases for J; bases not matched to a gene: 9. Germline V gene data show CDR1 as MNHEY and CDR2 as SVGAGI. The CDR3 is made up of 15 amino acids. The CDR3 region is CASTSGQISSYEQYF. DNA of the CDR3: TGTGCCAGCACCTCGGGACAGATAAGCTCCTACGAGCAGTACTTC.

The chain is built from TRBV7-9 and TRBJ1-6; D might be TRBD1 (5 bases). Germline V gene sequence: CDR1 SEHNR, CDR2 FQNEAQ (reference sequence). With 1 base removed from V and 0 bases from J, the gap between germline ends came to 10 bases. This CDR3 contains 17 residues. This CDR3 reads CASSLEGSGSYNSPLHF. DNA of the CDR3: TGTGCCAGCAGCTTAGAGGGGTCAGGCTCCTATAATTCACCCCTCCACTTT.

As concerns this clone: The sample holds other DNA sequences that translate to the same CDR3. V usage is TRBV2 and J usage is TRBJ2-3; no reliable D call. This CDR3 is 11 amino acids long. Trimming took off 4 bases at V and 4 bases at J, with 3 bases between the two ends. The germline CDR1 and CDR2 sequences are SNHLY and FYNNEI. The CDR3 nucleotides are TGTGCCAGCAGTGCCCCAGATACGCAGTATTTT. Its translation is CASSAPDTQYF.

The rearrangement joins TRBV9 to TRBJ2-6, with 7 positions matching TRBD2. The CDR3 is 19 amino acids. Germline CDR1 and CDR2: SGDLS and YYNGEE. V shed 2 bases and J 1 base; nucleotides not matched to a gene: 12. The CDR3 sequence: CASSVNGLEGRSGANVLTF. Written as DNA, the CDR3 is TGTGCCAGCAGCGTCAATGGACTAGAGGGAAGGTCTGGGGCCAACGTCCTGACTTTC.

The count of this clone is one. The chain couples TRBV10-2 to TRBJ2-5, with D unclear. CDR3 length: 16 amino acids. Germline loops: CDR1 WSHSY, CDR2 SAAADI. Trimming shortened V by 0 bases and J by 0 bases, and 11 bases separated the two germline ends. The CDR3 region is CASSESYRAYQETQYF. Here the CDR3 DNA reads TGCGCCAGCAGTGAGTCATACAGAGCGTACCAAGAGACCCAGTACTTC.

In the case of this clone: Other nucleotide sequences from this sample produce the same CDR3. The CDR3 DNA reads TGTGCCAGCAGTGAAAGTAGGAGCACAGATACGCAGTATTTT. Its protein product is CASSESRSTDTQYF. The chain joins TRBV2 to TRBJ2-3; no clear D. CDR3 length equals 14 residues. V lost 2 bases, J lost 0 bases, and 6 bases lay in between. Germline CDR1 reads SNHLY; CDR2 reads FYNNEI.

This chain uses TRBV7-2 with TRBJ2-1; D call uncertain. Trimming took 3 bases from V and 0 from J, leaving 6 bases between them. Germline values: CDR1 SGHTA, CDR2 FQGNSA. The CDR3 spans 14 residues. CDR3: CASSFGSSYNEQFF. For the CDR3, the DNA is TGTGCCAGCAGCTTCGGGTCCTCCTACAATGAGCAGTTCTTC.

CDR3 loop: CASRRTGFLGEQYF. The CDR3 DNA reads as TGTGCCAGCCGCCGGACAGGGTTTTTGGGGGAGCAGTACTTC. V and J are TRBV11-2 and TRBJ2-7; 8 bases match TRBD1. The V gene's germline CDR1 is SGHAT and CDR2 FQNNGV. V lost 8 bases, J lost 7 bases, and 13 bases stayed unmatched. This CDR3 comprises 14 residues.

This sequence joins TRBV19 and TRBJ2-3; 7 bases align to TRBD1. The CDR3 sequence is 15 residues long. Germline trimming cut 1 base from V and 3 bases from J; bases unmatched to any gene: 4. Germline V lookup: CDR1 LNHDA, CDR2 SQIVND (reference sequence). Here the CDR3 reads CASSIGQGPTDTQYF. The CDR3 DNA is TGTGCCAGTAGTATAGGACAGGGACCGACAGATACGCAGTATTTT.

As for this clone: This sample also contains other DNA sequences that code for the same CDR3. This chain uses TRBV18 with TRBJ2-5; D remains ambiguous. CDR1 and CDR2 from the germline V gene are KGHSH and LQKENI. V shed 3 bases and J shed 2 bases, with 7 bases lying between them. The CDR3 covers 13 residues. The CDR3 loop is CASSPDLQETQYF. In nucleotides, the CDR3 is TGTGCCAGCTCACCTGACCTTCAAGAGACCCAGTACTTC.

This clone appeared a single time. V usage is TRBV28 and J usage is TRBJ2-5; 8 nucleotides agree with TRBD2. CDR3 length equals 16 residues. Germline V CDR1 and CDR2: MDHEN, SYDVKM. Germline trimming cut 6 bases from V and 2 bases from J; bases unmatched to any gene: 11. As DNA, the CDR3 is TGTGCCAGCAGCGCCGCCTCGGGGGGGTATCAAGAGACCCAGTACTTC. This sequence encodes CASSAASGGYQETQYF.